This TCR beta chain stems from a study of T cells of healthy individuals. This clonotype was recorded at least ten times. TCRdb reprocessed the 5' RACE reads with MiXCR, giving one entry per CDR3 protein. The table has fewer than 70,000 distinct CDR3 sequences, approximately 15% seen once. This CDR3 has 10 residues. Trimming pared 5 bases from V and 5 bases from J, leaving 2 bases between. Germline V gives CDR1 MDHEN, CDR2 SYDVKM. This clonotype was obtained from a human donor in good health. The V and J genes are TRBV28 and TRBJ2-3; D is unresolved. The CDR3 DNA reads as TGTGCCAGCAGTGTAGATACGCAGTATTTT. Amino acids: CASSVDTQYF.